This T cell receptor (beta chain) was sequenced during a study of blood T cells in healthy people across ages. Using a J-beta primer mix together with a sample-barcoded 5' primer, a second PCR was run for about 7 to 12 cycles. A single record per CDR3 protein comes from TCRdb applying MiXCR to the 5' RACE reads. The table has around 1,900,000 distinct CDR3 sequences, around 42% seen once. Every sample yielded at least 6 million isolated PBMCs. Each sample provided at least 6 micrograms of extracted total RNA. The CDR3 sequence is 15 residues long. After removal of 5 bases from V and 4 bases from J, the junction contained 9 bases not matched to a gene. Germline V gene sequence: CDR1 SEHNR, CDR2 FQNEAQ (reference sequence).

This TCR derives from a human donor in good health. The rearrangement joins TRBV7-9 to TRBJ2-3; 7 nucleotides align to TRBD1. Sequences were obtained from blood. The CDR3: CASSPGTVIPDTQYF. For the CDR3, the DNA is TGTGCCAGCAGCCCCGGGACAGTTATACCAGATACGCAGTATTTT.